The rows below give T cell receptor beta chains drawn from one sample of a study of identical twins. TCRdb ran MiXCR on the 5' RACE reads and lists one entry per CDR3 protein. The sample lists roughly 540,000 distinct CDR3 sequences; 22% were seen once. The sample was also reused in another study, on T cells expressing NK-cell markers.

Sequenced input: CD4+ T cells sorted from blood. Receptors originate from a woman aged 18-29 years in good health. CDR3s include the opening cysteine and the closing phenylalanine or tryptophan. Each record gives: J gene, V gene, CDR3 length, clone size, D gene, CDR3 protein, CDR3 DNA. D genes are given only for firm matches. Size is omitted from some rows. Given values are once, few, many or a class for expanded clones.

>TRBJ1-4|TRBV6-5|15|few|TRBD1
CASGLISTGIEKLFF
TGTGCCAGCGGTTTAATTTCGACAGGGATTGAAAAACTGTTTTTT
>TRBJ2-3|TRBV3-1|12|once|TRBD1
CASSHTGETQYF
TGTGCCAGCAGTCACACAGGGGAGACGCAGTATTTT
>TRBJ2-3|TRBV20-1|15|few|TRBD1
CSARDLRQGVDTQYF
TGCAGTGCTAGAGATCTGAGACAGGGAGTAGATACGCAGTATTTT
>TRBJ2-3|TRBV11-2|16|few|NA
CASSYLQGRARDTQYF
TGTGCCAGCAGCTACCTACAGGGGAGGGCAAGGGATACGCAGTATTTT
>TRBJ2-1|TRBV5-1|17|few|TRBD2
CASSPLGLAGGYNEQFF
TGCGCCAGCAGCCCACTCGGACTAGCGGGGGGATACAATGAGCAGTTCTTC
>TRBJ2-1|TRBV6-8|16|once|TRBD1
CASRYHPNRGYNEQFF
TGTGCCAGCCGCTACCATCCGAACAGGGGGTATAATGAGCAGTTCTTC
>TRBJ1-1|TRBV4-3|13|few|NA
CASSQERLTEAFF
TGCGCCAGCAGCCAAGAGCGGCTCACCGAAGCTTTCTTT
>TRBJ2-1|TRBV5-1|16|NA|TRBD2
CASSNIAGSSYNEQFF
TGCGCCAGCAGCAATATAGCGGGGAGCTCCTACAATGAGCAGTTCTTC
>TRBJ1-1|TRBV12-3/TRBV12-4|14|NA|NA
CASSLNRENTEAFF
TGTGCCAGCAGCTTGAACAGGGAGAACACTGAAGCTTTCTTT
>TRBJ1-6|TRBV6-1|15|NA|TRBD1
CASTQPGTGGSPLHF
TGTGCCAGCACCCAACCCGGGACAGGGGGTTCACCCCTCCACTTT
>TRBJ1-1|TRBV12-3/TRBV12-4|14|NA|NA
CASTKPPGNTEAFF
TGTGCCTCCACGAAGCCGCCGGGGAACACTGAAGCTTTCTTT
>TRBJ2-4|TRBV20-1|15|few|NA
CSASVEQGFTNIQYF
TGCAGTGCTAGCGTCGAACAGGGATTCACAAACATTCAGTACTTC
>TRBJ1-4|TRBV18|13|NA|TRBD1
CASFKGANEKLFF
TGTGCCAGCTTCAAGGGGGCGAATGAAAAACTGTTTTTT